The clone carrying this T cell receptor (beta chain) has just a few counts. Its specificity is not known. These data belong to a study of cytomegalovirus exposure and HLA in healthy donors. General study findings and limits: Across donors, most TCRs were seen rarely, yet some public ones were widespread.

V was clipped by 4 bases and J by 3 bases, with 13 bases between them. The CDR3 totals 15 residues. Germline loops: CDR1 MNHNS, CDR2 SASEGT. 60 Vbeta and 13 Jbeta primers were used in PCR. Some clones are missing from TCRdb's copy, which holds only in-frame ones; the method was immunoSEQ multiplex PCR. The repertoire holds about 98,000 clones, with about three fifths as singletons. Sequences were obtained from PBMCs. The sequence was obtained from a human donor in good health. The J gene is TRBJ1-5, the V gene TRBV6-1; D might be TRBD1 (5 bases). The CDR3 DNA reads as TGTGCCAGCAGTGGGAGGGGTACAGACAATCAGCCCCAGCATTTT. Residues: CASSGRGTDNQPQHF.